This T cell receptor beta chain was sequenced for a study of blood T cell repertoires in COVID-19 (TCRdb year 2020). In the study overall: The collaborator samples originated in the United States, Italy and Spain and spanned the acute and convalescent phases of COVID-19. The samples were drawn from two sources: the first 160 participants of the ongoing ImmuneRACE study, and 950 to 1,500 subjects contributed by 6 global collaborators. Sample metadata almost always included a de-identified subject ID, COVID-19 status, age in years and sex. The repertoires were released in a freely available public database intended as a resource for research on the immune response to SARS-CoV-2. Subjects who had been exposed to COVID-19, were actively infected with it, or had recovered from it provided the deeply sampled blood TCRbeta repertoires that made up the dataset. Where available, HLA class I and class II types were obtained from metadata supplied by the sample provider rather than from assay-based typing. The prospective study material was composed of cDNA or gDNA derived from T cells, B-cell-depleted T cells, or PBMCs. General study outcomes and caveats: The quantity of clinical and demographic metadata differed by source and by participant and was supplied without curation.

V ends up 2 bases short and J 10 bases short, with an unmatched junction base count of 8. Looking up the germline V gene (reference sequence) yields CDR1 GTSNPN and CDR2 SVGIG. The CDR3 has 13 amino acids, counting the end cysteine and phenylalanine. The CDR3 DNA has 39 bases and is translated from base 1. Comments on this clone: Its antigen remains undetermined. Qualities for individual bases were not recorded, and no much larger clone is one base off.

A second Seattle source provided samples from volunteer blood donors who had recovered from COVID-19. Each collaborating institution followed its own protocols to collect whole blood in K2EDTA tubes. Collaborator samples were shipped for TCRbeta analysis as frozen whole blood, isolated PBMCs, or DNA extracted from either sample type. The immunoSEQ Assay, a bias-controlled multiplex PCR, was used to amplify TCRbeta CDR3 regions from genomic DNA. Per the original workflow: Nucleated cell counts per sample were estimated from amplification of reference gene primers within the assay. To quantify the absolute abundance of each unique TCRbeta CDR3 rearrangement, sequence reads were collapsed and filtered. For each sample, productive Simpson clonality was calculated by taking the square root of Simpson's diversity index across productive rearrangements. TCRdb retrieved this table from immuneACCESS and kept in-frame rearrangements only. Not all clones are present; in checked studies, unresolved V genes account for under half, and no reason is known for the remainder. V and J calls and clone size are given by that table; D and trimming were obtained from the DNA. The table for this sample lists under 300,000 clones; 88% of them were counted only once. In total, the top ten clones hold around 2% of the sample.

The rearrangement combines TRBV30 with TRBJ1-2, with 9 bases in between that match TRBD1. Sequenced sample: peripheral blood. This sequence originates from a woman in her thirties or forties who had recovered from COVID-19. This receptor carries the CDR3 CAWSSGTGMTYTF. The bases are TGTGCCTGGAGTTCCGGGACAGGGATGACCTACACCTTC.